This T cell receptor beta chain was documented in a study of response to subunit inactivated influenza vaccine. Findings and limits, study-wide: Each seasonal influenza vaccination recruits few new T cells, the authors suggested.

Comment on this clonotype: The target antigen is unknown.

TCRdb re-analysed the RT-PCR reads in MiXCR, keeping a single row per CDR3 protein. The sample has 450,000 to 500,000 distinct CDR3 sequences, 11% seen once. The germline V gene has CDR1 DFQATT and CDR2 SNEGSKA (reference sequence). CDR3 size: 12 residues. The ends were cut back, 1 base at V and 3 bases at J, with 7 bases in the middle. J is TRBJ2-7 and V is TRBV20-1; maybe TRBD1 (5 bases). The clonotype comes from a man aged 50-60 years who received an inactivated influenza vaccine. This material consisted of PBMCs from blood, taken 40 to 50 days after vaccination. Here the CDR3 DNA reads TGCAGTGCTAGAGGACAGTTCTACGAGCAGTACTTC. Its translation: CSARGQFYEQYF.